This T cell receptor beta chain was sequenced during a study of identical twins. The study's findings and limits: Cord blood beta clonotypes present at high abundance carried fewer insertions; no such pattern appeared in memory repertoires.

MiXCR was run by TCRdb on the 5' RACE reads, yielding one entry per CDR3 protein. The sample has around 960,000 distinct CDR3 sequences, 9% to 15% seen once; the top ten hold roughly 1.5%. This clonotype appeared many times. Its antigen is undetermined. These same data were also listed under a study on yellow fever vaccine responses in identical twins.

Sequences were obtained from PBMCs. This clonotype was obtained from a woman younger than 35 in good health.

The CDR3 spells CAISERKETQYF. The CDR3 DNA sequence: TGTGCCATCAGTGAGAGAAAAGAGACCCAGTACTTC. The rearrangement joins TRBV10-3 to TRBJ2-5; D not resolved. Trimming pared 2 bases from V and 3 bases from J, leaving 4 bases between. This CDR3 has 12 amino acids. The germline gives CDR1 ENHRY, CDR2 SYGVKD.